This T cell receptor beta chain was identified during a study of blood T cell repertoires in COVID-19. TCRdb's table, derived via immunoSEQ multiplex PCR, lists solely in-frame clones and lacks some. The sample lists about 130,000 clones; about 93% were seen once. CDR1 SGHTA and CDR2 FQGNSA come from the germline V gene. The V end lost 2 bases, the J end lost 4 bases, and 11 bases lay between the germline ends. This CDR3 is 14 amino acids long. This chain joins TRBV7-2 and TRBJ1-1; D is possibly TRBD1 (5 bases). What was sequenced was peripheral blood. The receptor was derived from a man aged 50 to 60 with COVID-19, enrolled during active disease. The CDR3 is CASSLQGSITEAFF. The CDR3 region has the DNA TGTGCCAGCAGCTTACAGGGTTCTATCACTGAAGCTTTCTTT.